This passage covers 8 T cell receptor beta chains from one sample sequenced in a study of Ad26.COV2.S vaccination and SARS-CoV-2 variants. Libraries were prepared by immunoSEQ multiplex PCR; TCRdb keeps only in-frame clonotypes and omits some of them. The table records 350,000 to 450,000 clones, about 90% of them present only once. Sample: peripheral blood, taken after recovery from COVID-19. These receptors originate from a human donor who had recovered from COVID-19.

The J gene is TRBJ1-3, the V gene TRBV6-6, with D unresolved. The CDR3 sequence is 11 residues long. Germline CDR1 MNHNY, CDR2 SVGAGI (reference sequence). The ends were cut back, 11 bases at V and 4 bases at J, with 9 bases in the middle. In DNA, the CDR3 is TGTGCCGTACCGGAGGGAAACACCATATATTTT. It is translated as CAVPEGNTIYF.

CDR3 nucleotides: TGTGCCAGTAGGACAGGGCAAAGCACAGATACGCAGTATTTT. It translates to CASRTGQSTDTQYF. The chain recombines TRBV2 with TRBJ2-3; 8 bases align to TRBD1. CDR1 and CDR2 (germline): SNHLY, FYNNEI. V was pared by 9 bases and J by 0 bases, with 5 bases of the junction left unmatched. The CDR3 totals 14 residues. Supplemented by reference TRBV2 and TRBJ2-3, the full variable domain reads EPEVTQTPSHQVTQMGQEVILRCVPISNHLYFYWYRQILGQKVEFLVSFYNNEISEKSEIFDDQFSVERPDGSNFTLKIRSTKLEDSAMYFCASRTGQSTDTQYFGPGTRLTVL.

This clone was picked up one time. The J gene is TRBJ1-1, the V gene TRBV19; D may be TRBD1 (5 bases). The CDR3 length is 13 residues. The ends were cut back, 7 bases at V and 0 bases at J, with 9 bases in the middle. Germline CDR1 and CDR2: LNHDA and SQIVND (reference sequence). The CDR3 protein is CASKTDLNTEAFF. The CDR3 DNA is TGTGCCAGTAAGACAGACCTGAACACTGAAGCTTTCTTT.

The rearrangement uses TRBV6-5 and TRBJ1-2, with D possibly being TRBD1 (6 bases). V lost 4 bases and J 8 bases, leaving 17 bases between the germline ends. Looked up from germline, CDR1 is MNHEY and CDR2 is SVGAGI. There are 14 residues in the CDR3. The CDR3 loop reads CASSSRTQQGGYTF. The CDR3 region has the DNA TGTGCCAGCAGTTCACGGACCCAACAGGGAGGCTACACCTTC.

The chain employs TRBV5-4 and TRBJ1-6, with 7 bases that match TRBD1. CDR1 and CDR2 (germline): SGHNT, YYREEE (reference sequence). V shed 4 bases and J 9 bases; nucleotides not matched to a gene: 7. This CDR3 has 14 residues. CDR3 protein: CASSPTGTGSPLHF. CDR3 DNA: TGTGCCAGCAGCCCGACAGGGACGGGTTCACCCCTCCACTTT.

The CDR3 sequence is CASSLDRVRSLAQYF. The CDR3 region has the DNA TGCGCCAGCAGCTTGGATAGGGTCAGAAGTTTGGCCCAGTACTTC. This chain uses TRBV5-1 with TRBJ2-5; D remains unclear. The germline V gene has CDR1 SGHRS and CDR2 YFSETQ. The CDR3 has 15 residues. Trimming pared 0 bases from V and 9 bases from J, leaving 18 bases between.

This clone has more than one count but fewer than ten. The rearrangement joins TRBV18 to TRBJ1-6, with D tentatively TRBD1 (5 bases). CDR3 length: 15 residues. Looked up from germline, CDR1 is KGHSH and CDR2 is LQKENI. V was pared by 3 bases and J by 4 bases, with 10 bases between. The CDR3 here is CASSPQGWYNSPLHF. The CDR3, as DNA: TGTGCCAGCTCACCTCAGGGTTGGTATAATTCACCCCTCCACTTT. Using reference TRBV18 and TRBJ1-6 for the parts outside the CDR3, the full variable domain is NAGVMQNPRHLVRRRGQEARLRCSPMKGHSHVYWYRQLPEEGLKFMVYLQKENIIDESGMPKERFSAEFPKEGPSILRIQQVVRGDSAAYFCASSPQGWYNSPLHFGNGTRLTVT.

The V and J genes are TRBV4-1 and TRBJ1-5; D ambiguous. The CDR3 runs to 16 residues. Germline CDR1 MGHRA, CDR2 YSYEKL. Trimming took 4 bases from V and 0 from J, leaving 13 bases between them. The CDR3 loop is CASSLRAPDSNQPQHF. CDR3 bases: TGCGCCAGCAGCCTCCGAGCCCCCGATAGCAATCAGCCCCAGCATTTT.